The 21 T cell receptor beta chains in this list originate from one sample, sequenced in a study of blood T cells in healthy people across ages. The second PCR ran roughly 6 to 11 cycles with a sample-barcoded 5' primer and J-beta primers. One entry per CDR3 protein results from TCRdb running MiXCR on the 5' RACE reads. Of some 690,000 distinct CDR3 sequences listed, about 20% were seen once; the top ten hold around a fifth. The sequencing input was blood. These receptors all come from a man between 65 and 79 years old in good health.

This clonotype was counted only a few times. The chain's CDR3 is CASSVEGRTNEKLFF. CDR3 nucleotides: TGTGCCAGCAGCGTAGAAGGCCGAACTAATGAAAAACTGTTTTTT. The chain recombines TRBV9 with TRBJ1-4; the D is unclear. Germline CDR1 SGDLS, CDR2 YYNGEE. V lost 0 bases and J 1 base, leaving 7 bases between the germline ends. The CDR3 contains 15 residues. The variable domain in full, completed from reference TRBV9 and TRBJ1-4, reads DSGVTQTPKHLITATGQRVTLRCSPRSGDLSVYWYQQSLDQGLQFLIQYYNGEERAKGNILERFSAQQFPDLHSELNLSSLELGDSALYFCASSVEGRTNEKLFFGSGTQLSVL.

This clonotype has a handful of counts. This chain uses TRBV20-1 with TRBJ1-5; weak D call: TRBD1 (5 bases). CDR3 length equals 14 residues. Per the germline V gene, CDR1 is DFQATT and CDR2 is SNEGSKA (reference sequence). The V end lost 3 bases, the J end lost 4 bases, and 13 bases lay between the germline ends. The CDR3 nucleotides read TGCAGTGCTAGGGGGCGGTTCTCGAATCAGCCCCAGCATTTT. Encoded protein: CSARGRFSNQPQHF.

This clonotype showed up just a few times. The rearrangement uses TRBV5-5 and TRBJ1-2; 7 bases map to TRBD1. CDR3 length: 15 amino acids. The V segment lost 0 bases and the J segment 7 bases; nucleotides outside the gene matches: 9. Germline CDR1 SGHKS, CDR2 YYEKEE (reference sequence). As DNA, the CDR3 is TGTGCCAGCAGCTTGGAAGCTGGACAGGTCACTGGCTACACCTTC. Its protein product is CASSLEAGQVTGYTF.

A few counts support this clonotype. Here the CDR3 DNA reads TGTGCCAGCAGTTACGATGGGGCCCAGTACTTC. It translates to CASSYDGAQYF. The V call is TRBV6-2 or TRBV6-3, the J call TRBJ2-5; no firm D call. CDR1 is MNHEY, CDR2 SVGEGT, per germline. The CDR3 is made up of 11 amino acids. Trimming cost V 2 bases and J 9 bases, with 7 bases left between them.

This clonotype has a handful of counts. The rearrangement joins TRBV12-3 or TRBV12-4 to TRBJ2-2; perhaps TRBD1 as D (5 bases). CDR3 length equals 15 residues. Between the trimmed V and J ends, which lost 6 bases and 6 bases, there was a span of 17 bases. The CDR3 spells CASRGVSTLAGELFF. CDR3 nucleotides: TGTGCCAGCAGAGGGGTCTCCACCCTGGCCGGGGAGCTGTTTTTT.

CDR3 coding DNA: TGCGCCAGCAGCTTGACGAGGGGTTTACAGGGGTACGAGCAGTACTTC. Amino acid sequence: CASSLTRGLQGYEQYF. The chain carries TRBV5-1 and TRBJ2-1; 7 bases are shared with TRBD1. The J call may be incorrect, as the DNA end agrees better with TRBJ2-7. Germline V lookup: CDR1 SGHRS, CDR2 YFSETQ. The CDR3 contains 16 residues.

The table lists this clonotype with a few counts. CDR3 amino acids: CASSILSGANVLTF. CDR3 nucleotide sequence: TGTGCCAGTAGTATCCTTAGTGGGGCCAACGTCCTGACTTTC. The V call is TRBV19, the J call TRBJ2-6; D call uncertain. Between the trimmed V and J ends, which lost 3 bases and 3 bases, there was a span of 6 bases. This CDR3 is 14 amino acids long. CDR1 and CDR2 from the germline V gene are LNHDA and SQIVND (reference sequence).

This clonotype was counted ten times or more. V gene TRBV7-9 combines with J gene TRBJ1-1, with no clear D. V lost 5 bases and J lost 0, with 10 bases in between. The germline V gene has CDR1 SEHNR and CDR2 FQNEAQ (reference sequence). The CDR3 covers 14 residues. Written as DNA, the CDR3 is TGTGCCAGCAGCCCCAGGAACCTGAACACTGAAGCTTTCTTT. As protein: CASSPRNLNTEAFF.

The gene calls are TRBV12-3 or TRBV12-4 and TRBJ2-1, with 11 bases matching TRBD2. This CDR3 region has 16 residues. Trimming cost V 6 bases and J 3 bases; bases outside gene matches: 7. In nucleotides, the CDR3 is TGTGCCAGCAGATCTTCCGGGACTAGCGGCTACAATGAGCAGTTCTTC. This gives the protein CASRSSGTSGYNEQFF.

Only a few counts were recorded for this clonotype. The rearrangement uses TRBV20-1 and TRBJ2-3; D might be TRBD2 (8 bases). Trimming removed 4 bases at V and 8 bases at J, with 25 bases between. Per germline, CDR1 DFQATT and CDR2 SNEGSKA (reference sequence). This CDR3 contains 16 residues. The CDR3 nucleotides read TGCAGTGCTACGGGGATCCCGGGACTAGGGGGCCGTACGCAGTATTTT. It is translated as CSATGIPGLGGRTQYF.

CDR3 amino acids: CASSPTSGPYVEQYF. CDR3 coding DNA: TGTGCCAGTAGTCCCACGTCGGGACCCTACGTGGAGCAGTACTTC. This chain uses TRBV19 with TRBJ2-5; tentatively, D is TRBD1 or TRBD2 (5 bases each). The V gene lost 5 bases and the J gene lost 11 bases, with 24 bases spanning the gap. This CDR3 has 15 residues. Germline-derived CDR1 and CDR2 are LNHDA and SQIVND (reference sequence).

The chain is built from TRBV12-3 or TRBV12-4 and TRBJ1-1, with TRBD1 matching 7 bases. This CDR3 is 18 amino acids long. V was pared by 5 bases and J by 0 bases, with 15 bases of the junction left unmatched. CDR3 protein: CASSPGQLVDPMNTEAFF. The CDR3 DNA reads as TGTGCCAGCAGTCCGGGACAGCTAGTAGATCCCATGAACACTGAAGCTTTCTTT.

The chain couples TRBV7-2 to TRBJ2-7; D is ambiguous. This CDR3 comprises 13 residues. Germline V gene lookup returns CDR1 SGHTA and CDR2 FQGNSA. With 4 bases removed from V and 6 bases from J, the gap between germline ends came to 13 bases. Written as DNA, the CDR3 is TGTGCCAGCAGCTCATATCTGGGTGGCGAGCAGTACGTC. The encoded protein is CASSSYLGGEQYV.

This clonotype was counted a few times. This chain connects TRBV19 to TRBJ2-2; D uncertain. The CDR3 has 13 residues. Germline CDR1 LNHDA, CDR2 SQIVND (reference sequence). V lost 9 bases and J lost 1, with 9 bases in between. CDR3 protein: CASARLNTGELFF. Written as DNA, the CDR3 is TGTGCCAGCGCGAGGCTGAACACCGGGGAGCTGTTTTTT.

This clonotype was detected only a few times. The rearrangement uses TRBV14 and TRBJ2-3; D is unclear. Germline V gives CDR1 SGHDN, CDR2 FVKESK. V was cut by 1 base and J by 4 bases, with 6 bases left in between. The CDR3 consists of 13 residues. The CDR3 nucleotides are TGTGCCAGCAGCCAAGTTCCCGCAGATACGCAGTATTTT. Amino acids: CASSQVPADTQYF.

The sample holds many counts of this clonotype. This chain joins TRBV12-3 or TRBV12-4 and TRBJ2-5; possible D gene TRBD2, 6 bases. There are 12 residues in the CDR3. The V and J ends lost 4 bases and 3 bases respectively, with 6 bases between them. Here the CDR3 DNA reads TGTGCCAGCAGTTGGAGGGAAGAGACCCAGTACTTC. Translating it yields CASSWREETQYF.

This rearrangement joins TRBV7-9 to TRBJ2-7; 8 nucleotides agree with TRBD1. The germline V gene encodes CDR1 SEHNR and CDR2 FQNEAQ (reference sequence). J gave up 6 bases and V 4 bases, and 5 bases lay outside the gene matches. There are 13 residues in the CDR3. The CDR3 bases are TGTGCCAGCAGCTATCGGACAGGGCGCGAGCAGTACGTC. Its protein product is CASSYRTGREQYV.

This clonotype was detected only a few times. The chain uses TRBV7-2 and TRBJ1-5; no reliable D call. Germline V gene sequence: CDR1 SGHTA, CDR2 FQGNSA. Deletions cut 4 bases from V and 5 bases from J, with 6 bases between. This CDR3 has 12 residues. The CDR3 region has the DNA TGTGCCAGCAGCTACGGACATCAGCCCCAGCATTTT. Its protein is CASSYGHQPQHF.

This clonotype was counted a few times. This chain joins TRBV7-2 and TRBJ2-1; 7 bases agree with TRBD2. The CDR3 totals 14 residues. J lost 8 bases, V lost 2 bases, and 6 bases had no gene match. Germline V gene sequence: CDR1 SGHTA, CDR2 FQGNSA. CDR3 sequence: CASSLNRGVDEQFF. In nucleotides, the CDR3 is TGTGCCAGCAGCTTAAATCGGGGGGTGGATGAGCAGTTCTTC.

The table lists this clonotype with a few counts. V gene TRBV12-3 or TRBV12-4 combines with J gene TRBJ2-5, with 10 nucleotides matching TRBD2. CDR3 length: 15 residues. Trimming took 4 bases from V and 1 from J; bases not matched to a gene: 3. The CDR3 DNA reads as TGTGCCAGCAGTTGGAGGACTAGCGGCCAAGAGACCCAGTACTTC. Translation gives CASSWRTSGQETQYF.

The chain carries TRBV7-2 and TRBJ1-6; maybe TRBD1 (6 bases). From germline, CDR1 is SGHTA and CDR2 FQGNSA. Trimming took off 5 bases at V and 5 bases at J, with 16 bases between the two ends. The CDR3 is 16 residues long. The CDR3 loop reads CASSPRGGANNSPLHF. DNA for the CDR3: TGTGCCAGCAGCCCCCGGGGGGGGGCCAATAATTCACCCCTCCACTTT.